This is a list of T cell receptor beta chains from one sample in a study of blood T cell repertoires in COVID-19. Profiled with immunoSEQ multiplex PCR; TCRdb holds only in-frame clones, not every one. The sample holds around 92,000 clones, about 83% seen once. Specimen: peripheral blood. These receptors all come from a woman older than 75 with acute or convalescent COVID-19. Each CDR3 is given with its conserved first and last residue. A D gene is named only where the DNA matches it firmly. Part of the rows lack a size; the others show once, few, many or a class for expanded clones.

TRBV11-3	TRBD2	TRBJ2-2	.	CASSPRGDTGELFF	TGTGCCAGCAGCCCCCGGGGGGACACCGGGGAGCTGTTTTTT
TRBV10-3	TRBD2	TRBJ2-4	once	CAAAGDENIQYF	TGTGCCGCCGCGGGGGACGAAAACATTCAGTACTTC
TRBV5-4	.	TRBJ2-5	once	CASSSQSGNQETQYF	TGTGCCAGCAGCTCCCAGTCGGGTAACCAAGAGACCCAGTACTTC
TRBV2	TRBD2	TRBJ2-7	.	CASSPQRDYNYEQYF	TGTGCCAGCAGCCCCCAACGGGACTACAACTACGAGCAGTACTTC
TRBV10-3	.	TRBJ2-7	few	CAISNGPSYEQYF	TGTGCCATCAGTAACGGTCCCTCCTACGAGCAGTACTTC
TRBV11-3	.	TRBJ2-1	.	CASSLDQGHYNEQFF	TGTGCCAGCAGCTTAGATCAGGGACATTACAATGAGCAGTTCTTC
TRBV6-5	.	TRBJ1-5	.	CASSSFGNQPQHF	TGTGCCAGCAGCTCTTTTGGCAATCAGCCCCAGCATTTT
TRBV15	TRBD1	TRBJ2-5	.	CATSPRQGETQYF	TGTGCCACCAGCCCCCGACAGGGAGAGACCCAGTACTTC
TRBV20-1	.	TRBJ2-5	.	CSARATGSHYF	TGCAGTGCTAGAGCTACAGGGTCCCATTACTTC
TRBV5-6	.	TRBJ2-3	.	CASSSHTDTQYF	TGTGCCAGCAGCTCCCACACAGATACGCAGTATTTT
TRBV6-5	TRBD1	TRBJ2-3	.	CASSFNRGTDTQYF	TGTGCCAGCAGTTTTAACAGGGGTACAGATACGCAGTATTTT
TRBV7-2	TRBD2	TRBJ2-5	.	CASSLVGTSGETQYF	TGTGCCAGCAGCTTAGTAGGGACTAGTGGTGAGACCCAGTACTTC
TRBV24-1	.	TRBJ2-5	once	CATSDRREQKETQYF	TGTGCCACCAGTGATCGCCGGGAACAAAAAGAGACCCAGTACTTC
TRBV5-1	.	TRBJ2-7	once	CASSPGVGYEQYF	TGCGCCAGCAGCCCCGGGGTTGGCTACGAGCAGTACTTC
TRBV5-5	.	TRBJ2-3	few	CASSLASGTDTQYF	TGTGCCAGCAGCTTGGCGAGCGGTACAGATACGCAGTATTTT
TRBV4-2	.	TRBJ1-2	.	CASSQEGGSLGMKRYGYTF	TGTGCCAGCAGCCAAGAAGGAGGAAGTTTGGGGATGAAGCGTTATGGCTACACCTTC
TRBV5-1	TRBD2	TRBJ2-1	.	CASSPGLAGYDEQFF	TGCGCCAGCAGCCCTGGACTAGCGGGTTACGATGAGCAGTTCTTC
TRBV2	TRBD1	TRBJ1-5	.	CASARDSSNQPQHF	TGTGCCAGCGCAAGGGACAGTAGCAATCAGCCCCAGCATTTT
TRBV29-1	TRBD2	TRBJ2-7	.	CSVAGGPGSPYEQYF	TGCAGCGTTGCGGGGGGTCCCGGGAGTCCGTACGAGCAGTACTTC
TRBV11-1	TRBD1	TRBJ2-2	.	CASSRQGTTGELFF	TGTGCCAGCAGTCGACAGGGGACCACCGGGGAGCTGTTTTTT
TRBV15	.	TRBJ2-1	.	CATSRDVLASPEQFF	TGTGCCACCAGCAGAGATGTACTAGCCTCCCCTGAGCAGTTCTTC
TRBV19	TRBD2	TRBJ2-7	.	CATRGLAYGEQYF	TGTGCCACTCGGGGACTAGCCTACGGCGAGCAGTACTTC
TRBV20-1	.	TRBJ2-1	once	CSARPVREQFF	TGCAGTGCTAGGCCGGTTCGGGAGCAGTTCTTC
TRBV7-8	TRBD1	TRBJ2-5	.	CASSSRGRETQYF	TGTGCCAGCAGCTCCAGGGGGCGGGAGACCCAGTACTTC
TRBV4-2	TRBD1	TRBJ2-7	.	CASSQGRGTYEQYF	TGTGCCAGCAGCCAAGGCAGGGGGACCTACGAGCAGTACTTC